One sample yielded the 5 T cell receptor beta chains listed below, sequenced in a study of graft-versus-host responses after intestinal transplantation. Sequencing was performed with immunoSEQ multiplex PCR; in TCRdb, only in-frame clones are kept and a portion is missing. The sample consists of more than 50,000 clones, around 86% of them appearing once. Lymphocytes (intraepithelial and lamina propria) were released by processing the graft tissue. The material sequenced was ileum tissue, taken approximately 370 days after transplant. Source of these receptors: a human patient who received an intestinal transplant, so some T cells may come from the graft donor.

This rearrangement joins TRBV6-1 to TRBJ2-2; 8 nucleotides align to TRBD1. The germline gives CDR1 MNHNS, CDR2 SASEGT. The J segment lost 6 bases and the V segment lost 6 bases, leaving 9 bases of the junction unmatched. CDR3 length: 15 amino acids. DNA of the CDR3: TGTGCCAGCAGACCCTGGACAGGGAGGTCCGGGGAGCTGTTTTTT. Its translation: CASRPWTGRSGELFF.

The chain has TRBV28 and TRBJ1-5; no clear D. V was shortened by 6 bases and J by 6 bases, with 12 bases between the two germline ends. The CDR3 length is 13 residues. Germline CDR1 is MDHEN and CDR2 is SYDVKM. CDR3 coding DNA: TGTGCCAGCAGGACCGGTGGAAGTCAGCCCCAGCATTTT. Amino acids: CASRTGGSQPQHF.

This clone was observed a few times. This sequence joins TRBV7-2 and TRBJ2-7; 7 bases line up with TRBD2. J lost 6 bases, V lost 1 base, and 9 bases had no gene match. CDR3 length: 15 amino acids. Germline V gene lookup returns CDR1 SGHTA and CDR2 FQGNSA. The CDR3 nucleotides are TGTGCCAGCAGCTTAGATAAGCGGGGAGCCCCCGAGCAGTACTTC. Its translation is CASSLDKRGAPEQYF.

The chain joins TRBV18 to TRBJ2-5; D is undetermined. The J call may be mistaken, given a closer DNA end match to TRBJ2-7. The CDR3 covers 11 residues. The germline V gene has CDR1 KGHSH and CDR2 LQKENI. The CDR3 sequence: CASSPGYEQYF. CDR3 in DNA: TGTGCCAGCTCACCAGGCTACGAGCAGTACTTC.

The rearrangement uses TRBV27 and TRBJ2-1, with a possible D match to TRBD1 (5 bases). The CDR3 runs to 13 residues. Deletions cut 3 bases from V and 3 bases from J, with 6 bases between. CDR1 and CDR2 (germline): MNHEY, SMNVEV (reference sequence). The CDR3 nucleotides read TGTGCCAGCAGTTTCCAGGGCTACAATGAGCAGTTCTTC. This translates into CASSFQGYNEQFF.